These 15 T cell receptor beta chains came from one sample sequenced in a study of shared clonotypes between healthy human individuals. The method was immunoSEQ multiplex PCR; TCRdb's version includes in-frame clones alone and lacks a portion of them. Seen here are roughly 2.1 million clones, roughly 91% observed once, and the top ten hold 1.5% to 2%. Naive CD8 populations comprised CD45RO-negative cells positively selected for CCR7, excluding terminally differentiated effector memory CD45RA+ cells. The sample taken for sequencing was naive CD8+ T cells from PBMCs. The receptors originated from a man aged 18-30 years in good health. Some clones in this sample may be carry-over from other donors' samples.

The genes are TRBV7-8 and TRBJ2-7, with 8 bases aligning to TRBD2. The CDR3 length is 16 residues. Germline loops: CDR1 SGHVS, CDR2 FQNEAQ. The V and J ends lost 5 bases and 0 bases, in that order; junction bases with no gene match: 9. CDR3 loop: CASSRGRNLSSYEQYF. The CDR3 DNA reads TGTGCCAGCAGCCGCGGGAGGAACCTAAGCTCCTACGAGCAGTACTTC.

The chain links TRBV28 to TRBJ2-7, with no clear D. Trimming shortened V by 4 bases and J by 6 bases, and 7 bases separated the two germline ends. This CDR3 has 11 amino acids. Germline-derived CDR1 and CDR2 are MDHEN and SYDVKM. Here the CDR3 reads CASSSTPEQYF. The CDR3 DNA is TGTGCCAGCAGTTCAACCCCCGAGCAGTACTTC.

This clone was seen only once. The rearrangement joins TRBV7-9 to TRBJ2-1; weak D call: TRBD2 (5 bases). CDR3 length: 15 residues. V lost 3 bases and J 5 bases, leaving 14 bases between the germline ends. CDR1 SEHNR and CDR2 FQNEAQ come from the germline V gene (reference sequence). For the CDR3, the DNA is TGTGCCAGCAGCTTTATCCTAGCAGAAGACAATGAGCAGTTCTTC. It codes for CASSFILAEDNEQFF.

The V and J genes are TRBV7-9 and TRBJ2-5, with D perhaps matching TRBD2 (6 bases). V lost 5 bases to trimming and J lost 4 bases, with 26 bases between them. This CDR3 is 18 amino acids long. Germline V gives CDR1 SEHNR, CDR2 FQNEAQ (reference sequence). CDR3 nucleotide sequence: TGTGCCAGCAGCCCCCACCCTCCACTAGCCTCGGGGGTAGAGACCCAGTACTTC. It codes for CASSPHPPLASGVETQYF.

The gene calls are TRBV25-1 and TRBJ1-1; the match to TRBD1 covers 12 bases. Germline assignment: CDR1 MGHDK and CDR2 SYGVNS. With 3 bases clipped from V and 1 base from J, the junction kept 6 bases outside the gene matches. This CDR3 contains 17 residues. This CDR3 is CASSEGGQGAQNTEAFF. For the CDR3, the DNA is TGTGCCAGCAGTGAGGGGGGACAGGGGGCTCAGAACACTGAAGCTTTCTTT.

This chain connects TRBV7-9 to TRBJ2-7, with 12 bases matching TRBD1. Losses at the gene ends were 1 base for V and 4 bases for J; bases not matched to a gene: 8. Germline V gene sequence: CDR1 SEHNR, CDR2 FQNEAQ (reference sequence). The CDR3 sequence is 17 residues long. The CDR3, as DNA: TGTGCCAGCAGCTTAGTAGGGGGACAGGGGGCCTCTTACGAGCAGTACTTC. It translates to CASSLVGGQGASYEQYF.

J is TRBJ2-7 and V is TRBV2; D possibly matches TRBD1 or TRBD2 (5 bases each). There are 15 residues in the CDR3. V dropped 3 bases and J dropped 3 bases, with 15 bases sitting between them. CDR1 and CDR2 from the germline V gene are SNHLY and FYNNEI. The CDR3, as DNA: TGTGCCAGCAGTGAGGGGTGGGACCGGGTCTACGAGCAGTACTTC. Its protein is CASSEGWDRVYEQYF.

The chain has TRBV27 and TRBJ1-5, with D possibly being TRBD1 (6 bases). The V and J ends lost 3 bases and 6 bases respectively, with 18 bases between them. The CDR3 is 16 amino acids. Germline values: CDR1 MNHEY, CDR2 SMNVEV (reference sequence). DNA for the CDR3: TGTGCCAGCAGTTTCGGGCAATGGGGGGGGGCTCAGCCCCAGCATTTT. Its protein product is CASSFGQWGGAQPQHF.

This rearrangement joins TRBV15 to TRBJ2-1; 8 nucleotides line up with TRBD1. The germline gives CDR1 LNHNV, CDR2 YYDKDF (reference sequence). The CDR3 is 13 amino acids. J gave up 8 bases and V 10 bases, and 10 bases lay outside the gene matches. The CDR3 DNA reads TGTGCCATTAGACAGGGGTCTATCTATGAGCAGTTCTTC. Residues: CAIRQGSIYEQFF.

Remarks on this clone: The sample carries other DNA sequences with the same CDR3. J is TRBJ2-3 and V is TRBV11-2, with D tentatively TRBD2 (5 bases). Trimming stripped 1 base from V and 0 bases from J, with 8 bases between. Germline V gene sequence: CDR1 SGHAT, CDR2 FQNNGV. The CDR3 runs 15 residues. The CDR3 coding sequence is TGTGCCAGCAGCTTAGGAGGGTCAAGCACAGATACGCAGTATTTT. It encodes CASSLGGSSTDTQYF.

This chain joins TRBV5-6 and TRBJ2-7, with D perhaps being TRBD1 or TRBD2 (5 bases each). The length of the CDR3 is 14 residues. Germline CDR1 and CDR2: SGHDT and YYEEEE. V gave up 4 bases and J gave up 1 base, with 12 bases separating them. The CDR3 loop is CASSLGGKSYEQYF. DNA for the CDR3: TGTGCCAGCAGCCTTGGGGGTAAATCCTACGAGCAGTACTTC.

About this clone: Within the sample, other DNA sequences also encode this same CDR3. The chain joins TRBV29-1 to TRBJ1-1; D gene unclear. The CDR3 sequence is 11 residues long. Germline CDR1 is SQVTM and CDR2 is ANQGSEA. Trimming cost V 6 bases and J 1 base, with 6 bases left between them. The CDR3 coding sequence is TGCAGCGTGGAACAGAACACTGAAGCTTTCTTT. This translates into CSVEQNTEAFF.

The rearrangement uses TRBV9 and TRBJ2-5, with D maybe TRBD2 (6 bases). The V gene lost 0 bases and the J gene lost 4 bases, with 10 bases spanning the gap. This CDR3 comprises 14 residues. The germline V gene encodes CDR1 SGDLS and CDR2 YYNGEE. In DNA, the CDR3 is TGTGCCAGCAGCGTAGCGGGAGCCCCAGAGACCCAGTACTTC. Protein product: CASSVAGAPETQYF. The full variable domain, rest sourced from reference TRBV9 and TRBJ2-5, is DSGVTQTPKHLITATGQRVTLRCSPRSGDLSVYWYQQSLDQGLQFLIQYYNGEERAKGNILERFSAQQFPDLHSELNLSSLELGDSALYFCASSVAGAPETQYFGPGTRLLVL.

This clone has a count of ten or more. This chain uses TRBV10-3 with TRBJ2-7; 7 bases fit TRBD2. The CDR3 runs to 17 residues. Germline V gene sequence: CDR1 ENHRY, CDR2 SYGVKD. As DNA, the CDR3 is TGTGCTACGGCAGCGAGCGGGACTACCAATAGAAACTACGAGCAGTACTTC. Protein product: CATAASGTTNRNYEQYF.

The rearrangement uses TRBV19 and TRBJ2-1, with D maybe TRBD1 (6 bases). Trimming cost V 10 bases and J 7 bases, with 17 bases left between them. In germline, CDR1 is LNHDA, CDR2 SQIVND (reference sequence). The length of the CDR3 is 13 residues. The CDR3 DNA is TGTGCCACCCGGCAGGGGACCCTTAATGAGCAGTTCTTC. Amino acids: CATRQGTLNEQFF.